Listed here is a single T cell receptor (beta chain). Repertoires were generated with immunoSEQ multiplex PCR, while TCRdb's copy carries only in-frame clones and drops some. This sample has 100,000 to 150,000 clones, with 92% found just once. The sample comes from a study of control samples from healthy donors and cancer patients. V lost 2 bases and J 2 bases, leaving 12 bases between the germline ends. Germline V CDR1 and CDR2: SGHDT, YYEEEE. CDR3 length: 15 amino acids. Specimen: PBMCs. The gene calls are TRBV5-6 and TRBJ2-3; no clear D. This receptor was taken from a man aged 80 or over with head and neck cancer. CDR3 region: CASSLRGRDTDTQYF. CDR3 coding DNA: TGTGCCAGCAGCTTAAGAGGAAGGGACACAGATACGCAGTATTTT.